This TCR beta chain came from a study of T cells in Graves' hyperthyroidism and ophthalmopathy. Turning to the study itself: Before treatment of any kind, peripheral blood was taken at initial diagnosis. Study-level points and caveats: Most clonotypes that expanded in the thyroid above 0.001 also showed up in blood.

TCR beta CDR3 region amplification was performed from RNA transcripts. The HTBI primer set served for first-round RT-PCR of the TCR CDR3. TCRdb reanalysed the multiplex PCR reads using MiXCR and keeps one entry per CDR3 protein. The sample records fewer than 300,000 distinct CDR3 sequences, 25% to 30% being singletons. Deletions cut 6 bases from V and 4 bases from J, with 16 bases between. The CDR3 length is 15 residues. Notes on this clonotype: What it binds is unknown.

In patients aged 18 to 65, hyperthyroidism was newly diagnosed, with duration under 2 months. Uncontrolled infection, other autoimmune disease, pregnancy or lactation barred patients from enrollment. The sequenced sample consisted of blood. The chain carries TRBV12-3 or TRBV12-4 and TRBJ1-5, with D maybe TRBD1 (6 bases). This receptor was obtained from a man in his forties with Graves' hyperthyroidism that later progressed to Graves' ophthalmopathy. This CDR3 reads CASRPDSGENQPQHF. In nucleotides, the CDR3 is TGTGCCAGCAGACCGGACAGTGGAGAAAATCAGCCCCAGCATTTT.